A single sample is the source of the 18 T cell receptor beta chains below, sequenced in a study of early T cells in non-severe SARS-CoV-2 infection. Each CDR3 protein gets one entry after TCRdb re-called the 5' RACE reads with MiXCR. The sample lists tens of thousands of distinct CDR3 sequences, about 9.3% occurring once. Sequenced material: whole blood. Source of these receptors: an adult who was a healthcare worker with PCR-confirmed SARS-CoV-2 infection or an uninfected control (not recorded which).

This clonotype was seen repeatedly, ten times or more. The genes are TRBV3-1 and TRBJ1-5; TRBD1 matches 7 bases. The ends lost 2 bases at V and 6 bases at J; junction bases unmatched: 4. Germline V gene lookup returns CDR1 LGHDT and CDR2 YNNKEL (reference sequence). The length of the CDR3 is 14 residues. CDR3 sequence reads: CASSQQGGPQPQHF. The CDR3 DNA is TGTGCCAGCAGCCAACAAGGGGGCCCTCAGCCCCAGCATTTT.

This clonotype came up many times. V usage is TRBV20-1 and J usage is TRBJ2-7; unclear D gene. Trimming removed 0 bases from V and 0 bases from J, with 9 bases in between. The CDR3 extends over 14 amino acids. CDR1 is DFQATT and CDR2 is SNEGSKA in the germline V gene (reference sequence). This CDR3 reads CSARDRGPSYEQYF. As DNA, the CDR3 is TGCAGTGCTAGAGATCGTGGGCCCTCCTACGAGCAGTACTTC.

A few counts support this clonotype. V is TRBV20-1 and J is TRBJ2-7; D possibly uses TRBD1 or TRBD2 (5 bases each). This CDR3 contains 14 residues. Germline loops: CDR1 DFQATT, CDR2 SNEGSKA (reference sequence). The V end was cut by 6 bases, the J end by 4 bases, with 19 bases between. The CDR3 here is CSARSPRDGYEQYF. In DNA form, the CDR3 reads TGCAGTGCCCGAAGCCCTCGGGACGGATACGAGCAGTACTTC.

The table lists this clonotype with many counts. The rearrangement links TRBV14 to TRBJ2-3, with 8 nucleotides matching TRBD2. V was pared by 1 base and J by 8 bases, with 8 bases of the junction left unmatched. The CDR3 spans 15 residues. From germline, CDR1 is SGHDN and CDR2 FVKESK. In DNA form, the CDR3 reads TGTGCCAGCAGCCAAGGGGGAGCGGGAGAAGCTACGCAGTATTTT. Protein: CASSQGGAGEATQYF. The variable domain in full, with the rest retrieved from reference TRBV14 and TRBJ2-3, is EAGVTQFPSHSVIEKGQTVTLRCDPISGHDNLYWYRRVMGKEIKFLLHFVKESKQDESGMPNNRFLAERTGGTYSTLKVQPAELEDSGVYFCASSQGGAGEATQYFGPGTRLTVL.

This clonotype was observed at least ten times. The chain links TRBV7-2 to TRBJ1-2; TRBD1 agrees at 10 bases. The germline V gene has CDR1 SGHTA and CDR2 FQGNSA. The CDR3 extends over 15 amino acids. Losses at the gene ends were 2 bases for V and 8 bases for J; bases not matched to a gene: 8. CDR3 amino acids: CASSLTRQGAWGYTF. For the CDR3, the DNA is TGTGCCAGCAGCTTAACCAGACAGGGGGCCTGGGGCTACACCTTC.

This clonotype was counted ten times or more. CDR3 residues: CASSQNEGGTGGEKLFF. The CDR3 bases are TGCGCCAGCAGCCAAAATGAAGGGGGAACCGGCGGTGAAAAACTGTTTTTT. V gene TRBV4-3 combines with J gene TRBJ1-4; D is perhaps TRBD1 (6 bases). Germline CDR1 LGHNA, CDR2 YSLEER. The V gene lost 2 bases and the J gene lost 7 bases, with 20 bases spanning the gap. The CDR3 extends over 17 amino acids.

This clonotype turned up a few times. At one end the junction does not follow the germline gene, possibly because of a read error. The gene calls are TRBV28 and TRBJ1-5; D gene uncertain. The germline CDR1 and CDR2 sequences are MDHEN and SYDVKM. The CDR3 is made up of 13 amino acids. CDR3 in DNA: TGTGCCAGCAGTTTTAGTAGCAATCAGCCCCGGCATTTT. This codes for CASSFSSNQPRHF.

At least ten counts were recorded for this clonotype. V and J are TRBV19 and TRBJ2-2; either TRBD1 or TRBD2 may fit D (5 bases each). There are 15 residues in the CDR3. V lost 4 bases to trimming and J lost 1 base, with 10 bases between them. Germline V gives CDR1 LNHDA, CDR2 SQIVND (reference sequence). The CDR3 reads CASSTRDGNTGELFF. The CDR3, as DNA: TGTGCCAGTAGTACTCGGGACGGGAACACCGGGGAGCTGTTTTTT.

Ten or more counts support this clonotype. CDR3 bases: TGTGCCAGCAGTGACACGAACACCGGGGAGCTGTTTTTT. Amino acid sequence: CASSDTNTGELFF. The chain joins TRBV6-4 to TRBJ2-2; D uncertain. The V end lost 2 bases, the J end lost 0 bases, and 1 base lay between the germline ends. CDR3 length: 13 residues. Germline assignment: CDR1 MRHNA and CDR2 SNTAGT.

At least ten counts were recorded for this clonotype. The chain employs TRBV7-8 and TRBJ2-1, with D possibly called TRBD1 or TRBD2 (6 bases each). Deletions cut 5 bases from V and 7 bases from J, with 27 bases between. CDR1 and CDR2 from the germline V gene are SGHVS and FQNEAQ. The CDR3 has 18 amino acids. The CDR3 DNA sequence: TGTGCCAGCAGCCGAGGGGGACTTGGGCTAGCATTATCGAATGAGCAGTTCTTC. This codes for CASSRGGLGLALSNEQFF.

The chain employs TRBV13 and TRBJ2-4; D is perhaps TRBD2 (6 bases). The CDR3 spans 13 residues. From germline, CDR1 is PRHDT and CDR2 FYEKMQ (reference sequence). The V end lost 5 bases, the J end lost 8 bases, and 13 bases lay between the germline ends. This CDR3 is CASSRRRGDIQYF. CDR3 coding DNA: TGTGCCAGCAGCCGGAGGAGGGGAGACATTCAGTACTTC.

This rearrangement joins TRBV30 to TRBJ2-3; the D call may be TRBD1 or TRBD2 (7 bases each). This CDR3 is built from 13 residues. CDR1 is GTSNPN, CDR2 SVGIG, per germline (reference sequence). The V gene lost 3 bases and the J gene lost 10 bases, with 17 bases spanning the gap. The CDR3 DNA reads as TGTGCCTGGAGCTACAGGGGCGGGAGACCGCAGTATTTT. This codes for CAWSYRGGRPQYF.

Ten or more counts support this clonotype. The chain employs TRBV28 and TRBJ1-2; D unresolved. Trimming removed 3 bases from V and 8 bases from J, with 13 bases in between. The CDR3 has 13 amino acids. The germline V gene encodes CDR1 MDHEN and CDR2 SYDVKM. The CDR3 sequence is CASSLSSFGGYTF. CDR3 in DNA: TGTGCCAGCAGTTTGTCTAGTTTTGGGGGCTACACCTTC.

This clonotype was seen at least ten times. One end of the junction is discordant with germline, which a read error may explain. This chain joins TRBV7-2 and TRBJ2-1; 7 bases line up with TRBD1. The CDR3 length is 16 residues. Per germline, CDR1 SGHTA and CDR2 FQGNSA. DNA of the CDR3: TGTGTCAGCAGCCCAGGGACAGTCCGCTCCTACAATGAGCAGTTCTTC. Translation gives CVSSPGTVRSYNEQFF.

The chain is built from TRBV7-2 and TRBJ1-5, with D possibly being TRBD1 (6 bases). The CDR3 runs to 14 residues. Trimming cost V 7 bases and J 3 bases, with 13 bases left between them. Germline V gene sequence: CDR1 SGHTA, CDR2 FQGNSA. The chain's CDR3 is CASTSDRINQPQHF. The CDR3 region has the DNA TGTGCCAGCACTTCAGACAGGATCAATCAGCCCCAGCATTTT.

V and J are TRBV4-1 and TRBJ2-2; no clear D gene. Germline lookup yields CDR1 MGHRA and CDR2 YSYEKL. The CDR3 sequence is 17 residues long. The V and J ends lost 1 base and 1 base respectively, with 13 bases between them. This CDR3 is CASSQVFGNRNTGELFF. The CDR3 nucleotides read TGCGCCAGCAGCCAAGTGTTCGGCAATCGGAACACCGGGGAGCTGTTTTTT.

Sample share makes this clonotype medium-sized. The chain employs TRBV3-1 and TRBJ2-1; tentatively, D is TRBD1 or TRBD2 (5 bases each). With 6 bases removed from V and 6 bases from J, the gap between germline ends came to 15 bases. This CDR3 contains 14 residues. Germline V gene data show CDR1 as LGHDT and CDR2 as YNNKEL (reference sequence). CDR3 sequence: CASRGRDLGNEQFF. The DNA for the CDR3 is TGTGCCAGCAGAGGCCGGGACCTCGGCAATGAGCAGTTCTTC.

This clonotype was seen a handful of times. This chain joins TRBV7-6 and TRBJ2-5, with D possibly being TRBD2 (5 bases). The germline CDR1 and CDR2 sequences are SGHVS and FNYEAQ. The CDR3 totals 17 residues. The V end was cut by 7 bases, the J end by 0 bases, with 21 bases between. This CDR3 reads CASNPSAPPGNQETQYF. In DNA, the CDR3 is TGTGCCAGCAATCCCTCCGCCCCGCCGGGGAACCAAGAGACCCAGTACTTC.